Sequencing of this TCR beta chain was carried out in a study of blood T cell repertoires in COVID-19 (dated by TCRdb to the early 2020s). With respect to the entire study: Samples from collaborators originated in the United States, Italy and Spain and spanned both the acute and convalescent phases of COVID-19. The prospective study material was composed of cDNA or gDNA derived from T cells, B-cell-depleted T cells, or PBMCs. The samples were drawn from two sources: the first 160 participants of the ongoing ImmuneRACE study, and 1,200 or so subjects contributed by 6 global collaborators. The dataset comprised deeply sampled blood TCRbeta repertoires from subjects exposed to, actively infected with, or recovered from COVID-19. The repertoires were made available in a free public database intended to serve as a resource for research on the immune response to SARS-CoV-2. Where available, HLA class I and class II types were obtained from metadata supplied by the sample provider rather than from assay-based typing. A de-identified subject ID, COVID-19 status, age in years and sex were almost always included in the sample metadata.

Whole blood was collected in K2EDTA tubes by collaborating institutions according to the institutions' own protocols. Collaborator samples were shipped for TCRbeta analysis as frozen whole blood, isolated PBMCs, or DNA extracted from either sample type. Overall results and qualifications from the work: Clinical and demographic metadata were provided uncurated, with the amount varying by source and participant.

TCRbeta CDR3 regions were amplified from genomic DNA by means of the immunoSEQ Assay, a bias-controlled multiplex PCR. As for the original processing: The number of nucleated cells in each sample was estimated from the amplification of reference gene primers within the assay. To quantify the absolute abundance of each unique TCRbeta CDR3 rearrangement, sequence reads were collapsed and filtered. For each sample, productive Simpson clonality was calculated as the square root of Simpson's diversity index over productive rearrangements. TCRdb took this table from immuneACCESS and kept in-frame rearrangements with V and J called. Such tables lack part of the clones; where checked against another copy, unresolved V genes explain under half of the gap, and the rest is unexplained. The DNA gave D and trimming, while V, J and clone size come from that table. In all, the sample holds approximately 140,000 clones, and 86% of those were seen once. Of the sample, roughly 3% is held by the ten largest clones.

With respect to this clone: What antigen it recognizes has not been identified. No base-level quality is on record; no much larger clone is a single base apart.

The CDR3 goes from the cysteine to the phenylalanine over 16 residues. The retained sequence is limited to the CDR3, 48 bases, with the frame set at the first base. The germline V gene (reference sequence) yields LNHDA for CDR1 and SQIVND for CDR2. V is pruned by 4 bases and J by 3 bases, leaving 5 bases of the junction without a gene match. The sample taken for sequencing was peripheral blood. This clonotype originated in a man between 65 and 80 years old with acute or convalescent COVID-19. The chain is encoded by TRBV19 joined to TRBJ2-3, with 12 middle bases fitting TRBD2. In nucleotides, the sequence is TGTGCCAGTAGTACCCTAGCGGGAGGGCCGACAGATACGCAGTATTTT. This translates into CASSTLAGGPTDTQYF. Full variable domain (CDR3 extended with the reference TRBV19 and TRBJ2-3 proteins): DGGITQSPKYLFRKEGQNVTLSCEQNLNHDAMYWYRQDPGQGLRLIYYSQIVNDFQKGDIAEGYSVSREKKESFPLTVTSAQKNPTAFYLCASSTLAGGPTDTQYFGPGTRLTVL.